The clone carrying this TCR beta chain occurred a few times. Germline V gene lookup returns CDR1 SGHRS and CDR2 YFSETQ. The CDR3 length is 12 residues. Trimming stripped 4 bases from V and 4 bases from J, with 6 bases between. The data derive from a study of T-cell memory formation after mild COVID-19. Whole-study context: TCR clustering was largely donor specific.

The authors produced TCR alpha and TCR beta cDNA libraries with sample barcodes and UMIs by 5'RACE using constant-segment primers. TCRdb independently ran MiXCR on the 5' RACE reads; one entry per CDR3 protein. The sample holds a few hundred thousand distinct CDR3 sequences; more than 20% are singletons and the top ten take 8.8%. The V and J genes are TRBV5-1 and TRBJ1-3, with D uncertain. Input material: PBMCs or a T cell subset sorted from them (not recorded which). This sequence originates from an adult woman who had mild COVID-19 (a few samples of this study predate the infection). Cell type and time point are not known. The CDR3 loop is CASSEGGNTIYF. The CDR3 coding sequence is TGCGCCAGCAGCGAAGGGGGAAACACCATATATTTT. The full variable domain, its missing parts supplied by reference TRBV5-1 and TRBJ1-3, is KAGVTQTPRYLIKTRGQQVTLSCSPISGHRSVSWYQQTPGQGLQFLFEYFSETQRNKGNFPGRFSGRQFSNSRSEMNVSTLELGDSALYLCASSEGGNTIYFGEGSWLTVV.